This T cell receptor (beta chain) was found in a study of blood T cells in healthy people across ages. Germline loops: CDR1 DFQATT, CDR2 SNEGSKA (reference sequence). Trimming stripped 5 bases from V and 9 bases from J, with 20 bases between. This CDR3 spans 14 amino acids. Alongside a J-beta primer mix, a sample-barcoded 5' primer served in a second PCR lasting about 7 to 12 cycles. MiXCR, applied by TCRdb to the 5' RACE reads, yields one record per CDR3 protein. Of approximately 800,000 distinct CDR3 sequences listed, 62% were seen once; the top ten hold about a quarter. Those donating, healthy Caucasian individuals from Russia, were aged 6 to 90. Samples each had at least 5 micrograms of total RNA extracted.

The rearrangement uses TRBV20-1 and TRBJ2-1; TRBD2 is a possible D gene (7 bases). Sequenced: blood. This sequence was found in a man between 25 and 39 years old in good health. CDR3 protein: CSAARTSAGAEQFF. The CDR3 nucleotides read TGCAGTGCTGCCCGGACTAGTGCAGGGGCTGAGCAGTTCTTC.